The rows below give T cell receptor beta chains drawn from one sample of a study of PD-1 blockade in classical Hodgkin lymphoma. Data came from immunoSEQ multiplex PCR; TCRdb stores just in-frame clones and leaves some out. The data show 29,000 or so clones, about 76% seen once. Sequencing used peripheral blood mononuclear cells (PBMCs), obtained before the second cycle of nivolumab. Every receptor here comes from a human donor with classical Hodgkin lymphoma. The CDR3 runs from the conserved cysteine through the conserved F or W. D genes are given only for firm matches. Clone size appears in some rows only: once, few, many, or a class for an expanded clone.

v_gene,abundance,j_gene,d_gene,CDR3nt,CDR3aa
TRBV9,.,TRBJ2-3,TRBD2,TGTGCCAGCAGCGTAGTCCCTGTGAGCGGGGGGGACACAGATACGCAGTATTTT,CASSVVPVSGGDTDTQYF
TRBV10-3,medium-sized,TRBJ2-4,TRBD1,TGTGCCATCAGTGAGTCACGGGACAGGGGGAACATTCAGTACTTC,CAISESRDRGNIQYF
TRBV9,few,TRBJ2-2,.,TGTGCCAGCAGCCCCAGCACCGGGGAGCTGTTTTTT,CASSPSTGELFF
TRBV27,.,TRBJ2-1,.,TGTGCCAGCAGTTTGAATTACAATGAGCAGTTCTTC,CASSLNYNEQFF
TRBV5-1,.,TRBJ2-1,TRBD1,TGCGCCAGCAGCTTCCCACGGACAGGGGAGGGGTCCTACAATGAGCAGTTCTTC,CASSFPRTGEGSYNEQFF
TRBV5-5,.,TRBJ2-7,.,TGTGCCAGCAGCTTGGTTAGTCCCAGCTCCTACGAGCAGTACTTC,CASSLVSPSSYEQYF
TRBV28,.,TRBJ2-1,.,TGTGCCAGCACCCGGACGAGCCGCAATGAGCAGTTCTTC,CASTRTSRNEQFF
TRBV6-5,.,TRBJ2-7,.,TGTGCCAGCAGTTACTCGGCAGGGGAAGGCGACGAGCAGTACTTC,CASSYSAGEGDEQYF
TRBV18,.,TRBJ1-4,.,TGTGCCAGCTCACCACGGGACGATGAAAAACTGTTTTTT,CASSPRDDEKLFF
TRBV9,.,TRBJ1-3,.,TGTGCCAGCAGCCCTCGGACCGAAGGAAACACCATATATTTT,CASSPRTEGNTIYF